The 21 T cell receptor beta chains listed next were all sequenced from one sample in a study of T cells in Graves' hyperthyroidism and ophthalmopathy. The investigators amplified TCR beta CDR3 regions from RNA transcripts. The HTBI primer set was used in a first-round RT-PCR of the TCR CDR3. A single record per CDR3 protein comes from TCRdb applying MiXCR to the multiplex PCR reads. The table lists about 380,000 distinct CDR3 sequences, roughly 13% of them singletons, with around 20% in the top ten. Material: blood. The receptors here all came from a man aged 30-40 years with Graves' hyperthyroidism that later progressed to Graves' ophthalmopathy.

This clonotype has a handful of counts. V is TRBV11-2 and J is TRBJ1-3; D is unclear. V dropped 2 bases and J dropped 0 bases, with 11 bases sitting between them. This CDR3 comprises 16 residues. Germline lookup yields CDR1 SGHAT and CDR2 FQNNGV. In DNA, the CDR3 is TGTGCCAGCAGCTTAACTCCCGAGAGCTCTGGAAACACCATATATTTT. It translates to CASSLTPESSGNTIYF.

Many counts were recorded for this clonotype. This chain links TRBV2 with TRBJ2-7; 8 positions agree with TRBD2. The CDR3 loop spans 16 amino acids. Germline values: CDR1 SNHLY, CDR2 FYNNEI. J was trimmed by 1 base and V by 4 bases; bases with no gene match: 9. The CDR3 here is CASSGGPGGDSYEQYF. As DNA, the CDR3 is TGTGCCAGCAGTGGGGGCCCCGGGGGGGATTCCTACGAGCAGTACTTC.

This clonotype was found many times. J is TRBJ2-5 and V is TRBV11-2; TRBD2 might be the D (6 bases). The ends were cut back, 0 bases at V and 5 bases at J, with 19 bases in the middle. The CDR3 spans 17 residues. Germline V gene lookup returns CDR1 SGHAT and CDR2 FQNNGV. The CDR3 loop reads CASSLETGTLERETQYF. The CDR3 DNA sequence: TGTGCCAGCAGCTTAGAAACCGGGACTCTCGAACGGGAGACCCAGTACTTC.

The chain uses TRBV6-1 and TRBJ1-4; D remains ambiguous. Trimming removed 7 bases from V and 0 bases from J, with 12 bases in between. CDR3 length: 15 residues. In germline, CDR1 is MNHNS, CDR2 SASEGT. The CDR3 nucleotides are TGTGCCAGCACTAGACCGGGAGCAACTAATGAAAAACTGTTTTTT. Its protein product is CASTRPGATNEKLFF.

The gene calls are TRBV29-1 and TRBJ1-1; D possibly corresponds to TRBD1 (6 bases). With 6 bases removed from V and 3 bases from J, the gap between germline ends came to 17 bases. The CDR3 runs to 14 residues. The V gene's germline CDR1 is SQVTM and CDR2 ANQGSEA. This CDR3 reads CSVRVRGAYTEAFF. CDR3 nucleotides: TGCAGCGTGAGGGTGCGGGGGGCCTACACTGAAGCTTTCTTT. The variable domain in full, completed from reference TRBV29-1 and TRBJ1-1, reads SAVISQKPSRDICQRGTSLTIQCQVDSQVTMMFWYRQQPGQSLTLIATANQGSEATYESGFVIDKFPISRPNLTFSTLTVSNMSPEDSSIYLCSVRVRGAYTEAFFGQGTRLTVV.

The genes are TRBV5-1 and TRBJ2-7; D gene ambiguous. CDR1 is SGHRS and CDR2 is YFSETQ in the germline V gene. This CDR3 has 13 amino acids. The V end was cut by 5 bases, the J end by 3 bases, with 12 bases between. The CDR3: CASRYGENYEQYF. For the CDR3, the DNA is TGCGCCAGCAGATATGGGGAAAACTACGAGCAGTACTTC.

This clonotype was recorded at least ten times. This chain joins TRBV11-3 and TRBJ1-1, with 7 nucleotides matching TRBD1. CDR3 length: 13 amino acids. CDR1 is SGHNT, CDR2 YENEEA, per germline. Trimming removed 6 bases from V and 2 bases from J; junction bases left unmatched: 3. CDR3 loop: CASSWDRNTEAFF. In nucleotides, the CDR3 is TGTGCCAGCAGTTGGGACAGAAACACTGAAGCTTTCTTT.

The rearrangement uses TRBV18 and TRBJ2-5; D could derive from TRBD1 or TRBD2 (6 bases each). Germline V gene sequence: CDR1 KGHSH, CDR2 LQKENI. This CDR3 has 14 amino acids. V was clipped by 3 bases and J by 5 bases, with 13 bases between them. The chain's CDR3 is CASSPRRGQETQYF. The CDR3 bases are TGTGCCAGCTCACCCCGCCGGGGGCAGGAGACCCAGTACTTC.

This clonotype has only a few counts. The rearrangement uses TRBV5-1 and TRBJ2-2; 11 nucleotides line up with TRBD1. The CDR3 contains 15 residues. CDR1 and CDR2 (germline): SGHRS, YFSETQ. The trim removed 2 bases at V and 4 bases at J, leaving 1 base unmatched. CDR3: CASSFGQGATGELFF. The CDR3 region has the DNA TGCGCCAGCAGCTTCGGACAGGGGGCCACCGGGGAGCTGTTTTTT.

This clonotype was picked up many times. The V gene is TRBV7-8, the J gene TRBJ2-1; 10 nucleotides agree with TRBD2. V shed 4 bases, J shed 4 bases, and the junction held 4 bases outside the gene matches. This CDR3 spans 15 amino acids. From germline, CDR1 is SGHVS and CDR2 FQNEAQ. CDR3 sequence reads: CASSYSGGTYNEQFF. The CDR3 coding sequence is TGTGCCAGCAGCTATAGCGGGGGGACTTACAATGAGCAGTTCTTC.

This clonotype was found many times. The V gene is TRBV20-1, the J gene TRBJ1-2, with 8 nucleotides matching TRBD1. This CDR3 is 13 amino acids long. Germline CDR1 and CDR2: DFQATT and SNEGSKA (reference sequence). Trimming took 3 bases from V and 4 from J; bases not matched to a gene: 4. CDR3 protein: CSASRQGTYGYTF. Written as DNA, the CDR3 is TGCAGTGCTAGTAGACAGGGGACCTATGGCTACACCTTC.

This clonotype was recorded at least ten times. V gene TRBV20-1 combines with J gene TRBJ2-3, with 8 nucleotides matching TRBD1. V shed 3 bases and J 4 bases; nucleotides not matched to a gene: 12. This CDR3 contains 16 residues. Per the germline V gene, CDR1 is DFQATT and CDR2 is SNEGSKA (reference sequence). This chain's CDR3 is CSASSAWQGASDTQYF. The CDR3 region has the DNA TGCAGTGCTAGTAGCGCGTGGCAGGGGGCTTCAGATACGCAGTATTTT.

This clonotype has a count of ten or more. The chain uses TRBV12-3 or TRBV12-4 and TRBJ2-1, with 10 nucleotides matching TRBD2. The trim removed 3 bases at V and 10 bases at J, leaving 9 bases unmatched. This CDR3 is 15 amino acids long. The DNA of the CDR3 is TGTGCCAGCAGTTTGGAGCGGGGGGGCCTTTGGGAGCAGTTCTTC. Residues: CASSLERGGLWEQFF.

This chain connects TRBV9 to TRBJ1-1; 10 nucleotides agree with TRBD1. V gave up 5 bases and J gave up 1 base; unmatched junction bases: 5. Germline V gene lookup returns CDR1 SGDLS and CDR2 YYNGEE. The CDR3 contains 15 residues. As DNA, the CDR3 is TGTGCCAGCAGGCGGACAGGGGGAGGGAACACTGAAGCTTTCTTT. It specifies CASRRTGGGNTEAFF.

This clonotype turned up a few times. This chain connects TRBV5-5 to TRBJ2-1; TRBD2 might be the D (6 bases). The CDR3 spans 14 residues. Trimming left V 4 bases short and J 6 bases short, with 14 bases between. From germline, CDR1 is SGHKS and CDR2 YYEKEE (reference sequence). In DNA form, the CDR3 reads TGTGCCAGCAGCCTCCCTACTAGCATCAATGAGCAGTTCTTC. As protein: CASSLPTSINEQFF.

In this sample, this clonotype turned up a few times. The V and J genes are TRBV24-1 and TRBJ2-2, with D unclear. V was shortened by 3 bases and J by 0 bases, with 10 bases between the two germline ends. The CDR3 sequence is 16 residues long. CDR1 is KGHDR, CDR2 SFDVKD, per germline. The CDR3 sequence: CATSDPRHANTGELFF. The DNA for the CDR3 is TGTGCCACCAGTGATCCTAGACACGCGAACACCGGGGAGCTGTTTTTT.

This clonotype was picked up many times. The V call is TRBV27, the J call TRBJ2-1; D gene uncertain. This CDR3 region has 15 residues. Germline values: CDR1 MNHEY, CDR2 SMNVEV (reference sequence). V was pared by 4 bases and J by 4 bases, with 14 bases between. The chain's CDR3 is CASSSPRHSYNEQFF. The DNA of the CDR3 is TGTGCCAGCAGTTCACCCCGTCACAGTTACAATGAGCAGTTCTTC.

This clonotype has more than one count but fewer than ten. The chain recombines TRBV2 with TRBJ2-1, with 10 positions matching TRBD2. Germline CDR1 is SNHLY and CDR2 is FYNNEI. V lost 10 bases and J lost 6; bases outside the gene matches: 9. This CDR3 spans 14 amino acids. This CDR3 reads CATVAGGLGNEQFF. CDR3 coding DNA: TGTGCCACGGTAGCGGGGGGCCTCGGCAATGAGCAGTTCTTC.

V and J are TRBV5-8 and TRBJ1-6; no clear D. Germline V gene lookup returns CDR1 SGHTS and CDR2 YDEGEE. Trimming cost V 4 bases and J 7 bases, with 18 bases left between them. The CDR3 is 16 amino acids. This CDR3 is CASSPRLALANSPLHF. The CDR3 DNA follows: TGTGCCAGCAGCCCACGTCTGGCCCTTGCCAATTCACCCCTCCACTTT.

This clonotype was seen repeatedly, ten times or more. The V and J genes are TRBV12-3 or TRBV12-4 and TRBJ1-6; maybe TRBD1 (6 bases). This CDR3 region has 16 residues. The ends were cut back, 3 bases at V and 7 bases at J, with 16 bases in the middle. The CDR3 loop is CASSLAMGAGNSPLHF. The CDR3 DNA sequence: TGTGCCAGCAGTTTGGCTATGGGGGCGGGGAATTCACCCCTCCACTTT.

This clonotype was seen ten or more times. The rearrangement links TRBV20-1 to TRBJ1-2, with D tentatively TRBD1 (5 bases). The CDR3 covers 17 residues. CDR1 is DFQATT, CDR2 SNEGSKA, per germline (reference sequence). V shed 3 bases and J shed 2 bases, with 22 bases lying between them. The CDR3 region is CSARSRRGAHGNYGYTF. The CDR3 nucleotides are TGCAGTGCTAGGTCTCGGAGGGGCGCGCACGGAAACTATGGCTACACCTTC.